This TCR beta chain appears in the sequencing data of a study of spatial heterogeneity in lung cancer. The CDR3 runs 12 residues. The V end lost 4 bases, the J end lost 4 bases, and 5 bases lay between the germline ends. The V gene's germline CDR1 is KGHDR and CDR2 SFDVKD. There are a few counts of this clonotype. This beta chain is an unintended read in a library built for alpha chains; its size means little. TCRdb ran MiXCR on the 5' RACE reads and lists one entry per CDR3 protein. In the table there are under 13,000 distinct CDR3 sequences, 6.3% of which are singletons. Time point reported: sample taken at primary tumor resection. Unsorted whole RNA from tumor, nontumor lung or frozen PBMC underwent sequencing.

This chain connects TRBV24-1 to TRBJ2-3; no reliable D call. The specimen comprised PBMCs, sampled at surgery. This clonotype was sampled from a male donor with early-stage non-small cell lung cancer. The CDR3 nucleotides are TGTGCCACCAGTGAGTCCCCAGATACGCAGTATTTT. Translation gives CATSESPDTQYF.